The 13 T cell receptor beta chains below come from one sample, sequenced in a study of T-cell memory formation after mild COVID-19. TCRdb independently ran MiXCR on the 5' RACE reads; one entry per CDR3 protein. The sample lists hundreds of thousands of distinct CDR3 sequences, around 20% occurring once. The sequenced sample consisted of PBMCs or a T cell subset sorted from them (not recorded which). The receptor source for this set is an adult woman who had mild COVID-19 (a few samples of this study predate the infection). Cell type and time point are not known.

The rearrangement uses TRBV7-8 and TRBJ1-1, with D possibly being TRBD1 (5 bases). V was trimmed by 1 base and J by 3 bases, leaving 18 bases between them. The germline V gene encodes CDR1 SGHVS and CDR2 FQNEAQ. The CDR3 runs to 17 residues. CDR3 amino acids: CASSLGRGGMSHTEAFF. The CDR3, as DNA: TGTGCCAGCAGCTTAGGTCGGGGGGGTATGTCGCACACTGAAGCTTTCTTT.

The CDR3: CAGPTGALGTEAFF. The CDR3 DNA reads as TGTGCCGGCCCGACGGGGGCGCTTGGCACTGAAGCTTTCTTT. The V call is TRBV12-1, the J call TRBJ1-1; the table's D gene call, TRBD1, was not cross checked with the DNA. TRBV12-1 corresponds to a pseudogene. The CDR3 extends over 14 amino acids.

V usage is TRBV6-5 and J usage is TRBJ2-7; D remains unclear. This CDR3 is built from 17 residues. Germline CDR1 MNHEY, CDR2 SVGAGI. Trimming stripped 1 base from V and 0 bases from J, with 16 bases between. The CDR3 here is CASSYYFGSIGSYEQYF. CDR3 in DNA: TGTGCCAGCAGTTACTATTTTGGGTCAATAGGCTCCTACGAGCAGTACTTC.

The CDR3 here is CASSLISGGETQYF. The DNA for the CDR3 is TGTGCCAGCAGCTTAATTAGCGGGGGAGAGACCCAGTACTTC. The chain has TRBV7-9 and TRBJ2-5, with 9 bases fitting TRBD2. The CDR3 has 14 residues. J gave up 4 bases and V 2 bases, and 2 bases lay outside the gene matches. Germline lookup yields CDR1 SEHNR and CDR2 FQNEAQ (reference sequence).

The genes are TRBV4-1 and TRBJ2-2, with D possibly matching TRBD2 (6 bases). The germline gives CDR1 MGHRA, CDR2 YSYEKL. CDR3 length: 17 residues. Trimming took 7 bases from V and 8 from J, leaving 26 bases between them. The CDR3 region has the DNA TGCGCCAGCAATAAAAAGATAGGCGGGGCGTCATTTGGGGAGCTGTTTTTT. This sequence encodes CASNKKIGGASFGELFF.

This clonotype has more than one count but fewer than ten. V gene TRBV5-1 combines with J gene TRBJ1-1, with D maybe TRBD1 (5 bases). CDR1 and CDR2 from the germline V gene are SGHRS and YFSETQ. Trimming left V 1 base short and J 5 bases short, with 12 bases between. The CDR3 length is 14 residues. CDR3 bases: TGCGCCAGCAGCTTGAGACCTGAGGGGACTGAAGCTTTCTTT. Its protein is CASSLRPEGTEAFF.

This clonotype occurred a few times. The chain uses TRBV11-2 and TRBJ2-7, with D tentatively TRBD2 (6 bases). This CDR3 is 15 amino acids long. CDR1 and CDR2 from the germline V gene are SGHAT and FQNNGV. The ends were cut back, 4 bases at V and 2 bases at J, with 15 bases in the middle. CDR3 sequence (DNA): TGTGCCAGCAGCTCGATTTCGGGACTGACCTACGAGCAGTACTTC. This gives the protein CASSSISGLTYEQYF.

This clonotype occurred a few times. V and J are TRBV11-3 and TRBJ1-1; TRBD1 aligns across 7 bases. The germline gives CDR1 SGHNT, CDR2 YENEEA. The CDR3 runs to 17 residues. V dropped 0 bases and J dropped 2; count of bases not matched to a gene: 9. CDR3 protein: CASSLDSWGQINTEAFF. CDR3 nucleotide sequence: TGTGCCAGCAGCTTAGATTCATGGGGACAGATTAACACTGAAGCTTTCTTT.

V and J are TRBV19 and TRBJ2-5; a weak D match, TRBD1 (5 bases). The length of the CDR3 is 14 residues. The V and J ends lost 1 base and 5 bases respectively, with 11 bases between them. Per germline, CDR1 LNHDA and CDR2 SQIVND (reference sequence). The chain's CDR3 is CASSIGQGRETQYF. The CDR3 coding sequence is TGTGCCAGTAGTATAGGGCAGGGTCGGGAGACCCAGTACTTC.

This clonotype was detected only a few times. The chain has TRBV5-6 and TRBJ2-5; either TRBD1 or TRBD2 may fit D (6 bases each). The CDR3 has 15 amino acids. V was shortened by 7 bases and J by 2 bases, with 18 bases between the two germline ends. Germline lookup yields CDR1 SGHDT and CDR2 YYEEEE. The CDR3 loop reads CASWIEGGVQETQYF. The DNA of the CDR3 is TGTGCCAGCTGGATAGAGGGGGGAGTTCAAGAGACCCAGTACTTC.

This clonotype was seen a handful of times. The V and J genes are TRBV4-1 and TRBJ2-7; tentatively, D is TRBD1 (6 bases). CDR1 MGHRA and CDR2 YSYEKL come from the germline V gene. CDR3 length: 16 amino acids. Trimming removed 4 bases from V and 0 bases from J, with 16 bases in between. The CDR3 DNA sequence: TGCGCCAGCAGCCCACCACTTGGACAGAGCTCCTACGAGCAGTACTTC. It codes for CASSPPLGQSSYEQYF.

This clonotype was observed at least ten times. The chain employs TRBV7-2 and TRBJ2-1; possible D gene TRBD2, 6 bases. This CDR3 has 13 residues. Trimming removed 1 base from V and 9 bases from J, with 10 bases in between. CDR1 is SGHTA and CDR2 is FQGNSA in the germline V gene. The CDR3 loop is CASSLGRRAEQFF. The CDR3 DNA follows: TGTGCCAGCAGCTTAGGGAGGAGGGCTGAGCAGTTCTTC.

In its sample, this clonotype was seen many times. This chain links TRBV6-5 with TRBJ2-6, with D perhaps matching TRBD1 (5 bases). The CDR3 is 14 amino acids. Germline CDR1 reads MNHEY; CDR2 reads SVGAGI. V lost 10 bases to trimming and J lost 2 bases, with 12 bases between them. Here the CDR3 reads CAISQGTGANVLTF. For the CDR3, the DNA is TGTGCCATTAGTCAGGGAACTGGGGCCAACGTCCTGACTTTC.